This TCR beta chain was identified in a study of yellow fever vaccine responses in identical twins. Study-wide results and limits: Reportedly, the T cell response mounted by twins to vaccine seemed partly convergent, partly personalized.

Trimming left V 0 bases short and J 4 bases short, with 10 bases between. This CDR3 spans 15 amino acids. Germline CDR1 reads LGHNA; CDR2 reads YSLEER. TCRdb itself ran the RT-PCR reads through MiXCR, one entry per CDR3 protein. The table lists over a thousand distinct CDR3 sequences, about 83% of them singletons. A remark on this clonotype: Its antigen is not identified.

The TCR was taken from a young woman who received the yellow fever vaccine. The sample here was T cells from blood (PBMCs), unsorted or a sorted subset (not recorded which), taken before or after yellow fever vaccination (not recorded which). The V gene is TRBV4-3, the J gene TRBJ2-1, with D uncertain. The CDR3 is CASSQDHGLYNEQFF. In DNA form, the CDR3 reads TGCGCCAGCAGCCAAGACCACGGATTGTACAATGAGCAGTTCTTC.